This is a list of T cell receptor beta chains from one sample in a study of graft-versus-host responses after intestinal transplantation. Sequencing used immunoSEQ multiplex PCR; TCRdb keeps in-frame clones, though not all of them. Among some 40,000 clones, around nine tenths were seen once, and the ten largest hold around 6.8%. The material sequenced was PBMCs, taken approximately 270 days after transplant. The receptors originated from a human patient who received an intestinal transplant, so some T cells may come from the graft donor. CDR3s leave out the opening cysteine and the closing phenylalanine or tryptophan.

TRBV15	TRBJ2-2	ATSTGAGELF
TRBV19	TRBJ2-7	ASSIDSGGAYEQY
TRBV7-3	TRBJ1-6	ASSSQGNNSPLH
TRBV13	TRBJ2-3	ASSLGWTGVGDTQY
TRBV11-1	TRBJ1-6	ASGQGFEGSPLH
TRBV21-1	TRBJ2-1	ASSRVPGQGGNEQF
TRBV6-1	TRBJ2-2	ASSSLAETGELF
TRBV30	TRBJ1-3	AWSARFTGSGNTIY
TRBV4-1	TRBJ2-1	ASSQILAGGSSYNEQF
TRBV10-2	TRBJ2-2	ASSDFFRYHGELF
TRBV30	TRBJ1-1	ACYWGATEAF
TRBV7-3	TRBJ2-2	ASSLGSRGSTGELF
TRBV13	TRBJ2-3	ASSSRGGPRQY
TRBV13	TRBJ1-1	ARSIRGRGNTEAF